This TCR beta chain is drawn from a study of T cells after somatic rescue of genetic block. Method: immunoSEQ multiplex PCR; TCRdb's copy keeps in-frame clones and lacks some. In the table there are approximately 65,000 clones, under 95% of which are singletons. Per the germline V gene, CDR1 is LGHNA and CDR2 is YSLEER. Trimming removed 1 base from V and 5 bases from J, with 9 bases in between. This CDR3 region has 13 residues. This clone was found once. This clonotype was obtained from a man between 40 and 49 years old. The chain uses TRBV4-3 and TRBJ2-7; D unclear. Source material: peripheral blood mononuclear cells (PBMCs). CDR3 coding DNA: TGCGCCAGCAGCCAAGTTATGGGCCACGAGCAGTACTTC. Translating gives CASSQVMGHEQYF.